This T cell receptor beta chain was captured by sequencing in a study of T cell repertoires in cytomegalovirus infection (dated by TCRdb to about 2019). For the wider study: Donor HLA type was relevant to the analysis, because carriage of CMV infection together with the matching HLA type was indicated by public TCR beta signatures. The study at large found these results: In both this cohort and an independent roughly 400-donor cohort, the cumulative frequency of public TCR beta family members distinguished carriers of CMV infection plus the relevant HLA type. In the ex vivo response, HLA-C-restricted CMV-specific TCR beta clonotypes were dominant, and in two of eight donors the single most frequent clonotype came from this HLA-C-restricted group.

Sequencer: Illumina HiSeq 1500. The raw public reads went through TCRdb reprocessing: fastp at Q25, MiXCR clone calling, in-frame beta chains kept. One record per CDR3 amino acid sequence lists the most common genes and DNA. Across this sample there are over 150,000 distinct CDR3 sequences, with approximately 14% seen only once. Around 27% of the sample is held by the ten biggest clonotypes. This clonotype was seen repeatedly, ten times or more. Its target antigen remains unknown. No quality values exist for individual bases; no much larger clone is one base distant. The germline ends are 10 bases apart after V is trimmed by 5 bases and J by 0 bases. Including cysteine and phenylalanine, the CDR3 has 14 amino acids. Only the CDR3 part of the read is kept: 42 bases, read in frame from the first base. CDR1 and CDR2, looked up from the germline V gene, are MDHEN and SYDVKM.

The sequenced material came from PBMCs. The receptor was isolated from a human donor in good health (CMV status not recorded). Some clones in this sample may be carry-over from other donors' samples. The rearrangement joined TRBV28 to TRBJ1-1, with no confidently assigned D gene. The CDR3 region has the sequence CASSPLPMNTEAFF. The DNA reads as follows: TGTGCCAGCAGTCCCCTTCCAATGAACACTGAAGCTTTCTTT.